This TCR beta chain appears in the sequencing data of a study of T cells after yellow fever vaccination. This CDR3 is 16 amino acids long. Per the germline V gene, CDR1 is MGHRA and CDR2 is YSYEKL. V shed 1 base, J shed 6 bases, and the junction held 7 bases outside the gene matches. One entry per CDR3 protein results from TCRdb running MiXCR on the 5' RACE reads. The sample includes approximately 150,000 distinct CDR3 sequences, approximately 6.2% of them seen just once. This TCR came from a man younger than 30 who received the YFV17D yellow fever vaccine. Material: CD4+ T cells sorted from PBMCs, obtained on the day of the first yellow fever vaccination. The V call is TRBV4-1, the J call TRBJ2-1; 9 bases match TRBD2. The CDR3 reads CASSQVRLAGLNEQFF. CDR3 nucleotide sequence: TGCGCCAGCAGCCAAGTAAGGCTAGCGGGGCTCAATGAGCAGTTCTTC.